Only one count was recorded for the clone carrying this T cell receptor (beta chain). This specimen includes other DNA sequences encoding the same CDR3. CDR3 size: 15 residues. Germline trimming cut 0 bases from V and 4 bases from J; bases unmatched to any gene: 5. Looked up from germline, CDR1 is SGHVS and CDR2 is FQNEAQ. Original handling: Amplified reference gene primers provided the basis for estimating nucleated cell counts. Measured with immunoSEQ multiplex PCR; TCRdb has only the in-frame clones, and not every one. V, J and clone size reflect that table, while D and trimming were determined from the DNA. The data contain around 250,000 clones, roughly 80% of them singletons. The data are from a study of blood T cell repertoires in COVID-19. Study information: Both acute and convalescent COVID-19 samples were obtained from the United States, Italy and Spain. Sources were T cells, B-cell-depleted T cells, or PBMCs; the material itself was cDNA or gDNA.

This clonotype was sampled from a man aged 50 to 59 with active or convalescent COVID-19. Input material: peripheral blood. The chain couples TRBV7-8 to TRBJ2-7, with TRBD1 identical over 8 bases. CDR3 loop: CASSLALGTGYEQYF. The CDR3 nucleotides are TGTGCCAGCAGCTTAGCGCTGGGGACAGGTTACGAGCAGTACTTC.